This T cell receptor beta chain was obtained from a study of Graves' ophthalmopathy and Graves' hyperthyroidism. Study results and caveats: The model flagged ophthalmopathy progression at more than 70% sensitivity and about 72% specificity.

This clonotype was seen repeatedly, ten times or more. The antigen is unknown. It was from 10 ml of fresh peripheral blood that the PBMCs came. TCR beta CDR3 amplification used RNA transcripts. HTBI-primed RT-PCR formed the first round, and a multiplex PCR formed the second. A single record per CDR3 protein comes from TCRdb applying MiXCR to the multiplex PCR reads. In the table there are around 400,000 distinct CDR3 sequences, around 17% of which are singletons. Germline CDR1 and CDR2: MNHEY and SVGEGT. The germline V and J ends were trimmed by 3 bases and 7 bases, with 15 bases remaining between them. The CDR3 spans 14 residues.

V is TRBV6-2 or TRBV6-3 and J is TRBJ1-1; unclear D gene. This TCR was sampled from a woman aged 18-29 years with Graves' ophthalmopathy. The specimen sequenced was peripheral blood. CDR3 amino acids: CASSYRVAFSEAFF. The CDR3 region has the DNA TGTGCCAGCAGTTATCGGGTGGCATTCAGTGAAGCTTTCTTT.